This T cell receptor (beta chain) was found in a study of blood T cell repertoires in COVID-19. For the study at large: PBMCs, B-cell-depleted T cells, or T cells provided the cDNA or gDNA that made up the material.

The CDR3 spans 13 residues. The germline V gene has CDR1 SGHTA and CDR2 FQGTGA. V gave up 5 bases and J gave up 0 bases, with 7 bases separating them. Data came from immunoSEQ multiplex PCR; TCRdb stores just in-frame clones and leaves some out. The table has some 170,000 clones, roughly 85% seen once. Sequenced input: peripheral blood. The gene calls are TRBV7-3 and TRBJ2-5; unclear D gene. The TCR originated in a man in his forties or fifties with acute or convalescent COVID-19. The CDR3 DNA is TGTGCCAGCAGCAATTCGTACCAAGAGACCCAGTACTTC. Protein: CASSNSYQETQYF. Supplemented by reference TRBV7-3 and TRBJ2-5, the full variable domain reads GAGVSQTPSNKVTEKGKYVELRCDPISGHTALYWYRQSLGQGPEFLIYFQGTGAADDSGLPNDRFFAVRPEGSVSTLKIQRTERGDSAVYLCASSNSYQETQYFGPGTRLLVL.